This T cell receptor beta chain comes out of a study of T cells after yellow fever vaccination. The table lists this clonotype with a few counts. The 5'RACE template-switching step produced TCR cDNA and added a universal primer site and UMIs. TCRdb re-analysed the 5' RACE reads in MiXCR, keeping a single row per CDR3 protein. In the table there are 450,000 to 550,000 distinct CDR3 sequences, 21% of which are singletons. Germline V CDR1 and CDR2: MNHEY, SMNVEV (reference sequence). CDR3 length equals 17 residues. Between the trimmed V and J ends, which lost 2 bases and 2 bases, there was a span of 18 bases.

The sequence derives from a man aged 18 to 30 who received the YFV17D yellow fever vaccine. The material was PBMCs, obtained 21 days after the first yellow fever vaccination. This rearrangement joins TRBV27 to TRBJ1-2; D gene uncertain. CDR3 coding DNA: TGTGCCAGCAGTTTAGGCCCGGCGGGGTTCCCCAACTATGGCTACACCTTC. It yields the protein CASSLGPAGFPNYGYTF.